What follows are 19 T cell receptor beta chains derived from one specimen sequenced in a study of T cell clones after liver transplantation. Some clones are missing from TCRdb's copy, which holds only in-frame ones; the method was immunoSEQ multiplex PCR. This table has about 72,000 clones, roughly nine tenths appearing once. This sample comprised CD4+ T cells from blood, obtained before liver transplant. The receptors derive from a human donor who received a liver transplant.

The rearrangement uses TRBV10-2 and TRBJ2-1; 7 bases fit TRBD2. V was pared by 0 bases and J by 8 bases, with 10 bases of the junction left unmatched. Germline CDR1 reads WSHSY; CDR2 reads SAAADI. CDR3 length: 16 residues. The CDR3 loop is CASSESSGNPFDEQFF. CDR3 in DNA: TGCGCCAGCAGTGAGTCCAGCGGGAACCCCTTCGATGAGCAGTTCTTC.

V gene TRBV5-1 combines with J gene TRBJ2-3; D gene ambiguous. Trimming stripped 0 bases from V and 2 bases from J, with 7 bases between. The germline V gene encodes CDR1 SGHRS and CDR2 YFSETQ. This CDR3 has 14 amino acids. The CDR3 loop reads CASSLEQFTDTQYF. In DNA, the CDR3 is TGCGCCAGCAGCTTGGAACAGTTCACAGATACGCAGTATTTT.

The chain has TRBV5-1 and TRBJ1-2, with D maybe TRBD1 (6 bases). Trimming took off 2 bases at V and 6 bases at J, with 11 bases between the two ends. CDR3 length: 13 residues. Germline CDR1 is SGHRS and CDR2 is YFSETQ. The CDR3, as DNA: TGCGCCAGCAGCTTCCAACAGGGTAATGGCTACACCTTC. Its protein product is CASSFQQGNGYTF.

The V gene is TRBV5-1, the J gene TRBJ2-1; TRBD2 agrees at 7 bases. With V trimmed by 0 bases and J by 2 bases, 5 bases remained unmatched. This CDR3 is 16 amino acids long. Germline CDR1 SGHRS, CDR2 YFSETQ. The CDR3 protein is CASSLASSGTYNEQFF. In nucleotides, the CDR3 is TGCGCCAGCAGCTTGGCCTCTAGCGGTACCTACAATGAGCAGTTCTTC.

The genes are TRBV5-6 and TRBJ2-1; perhaps TRBD1 as D (5 bases). The CDR3 contains 15 residues. V was clipped by 1 base and J by 0 bases, with 8 bases between them. Germline V CDR1 and CDR2: SGHDT, YYEEEE. CDR3 DNA: TGTGCCAGCAGCTTGTTCAGGGACTCCTACAATGAGCAGTTCTTC. It yields the protein CASSLFRDSYNEQFF.

CDR3 DNA sequence: TGTGCCAGTAGTATAGATCCCCTAGGGGGCAAGTCTTCGACCGGGGAGCTGTTTTTT. This sequence encodes CASSIDPLGGKSSTGELFF. This rearrangement joins TRBV19 to TRBJ2-2; 7 bases map to TRBD1. V lost 0 bases and J lost 5; bases outside the gene matches: 15. Germline CDR1 reads LNHDA; CDR2 reads SQIVND (reference sequence). CDR3 length equals 19 residues.

The CDR3 DNA reads as TGTGCCAGCTCACTTAGCGGGAGTACGTCCGAGCAGTACTTC. This sequence encodes CASSLSGSTSEQYF. This rearrangement joins TRBV18 to TRBJ2-7; 9 bases are a match to TRBD2. From germline, CDR1 is KGHSH and CDR2 LQKENI. V lost 4 bases, J lost 6 bases, and 7 bases stayed unmatched. The CDR3 covers 14 residues.

The rearrangement uses TRBV6-4 and TRBJ2-7; D unclear. This CDR3 is 16 amino acids long. The V gene lost 0 bases and the J gene lost 1 base, with 13 bases spanning the gap. Looked up from germline, CDR1 is MRHNA and CDR2 is SNTAGT. The CDR3 DNA reads TGTGCCAGCAGTGACTCGAAGAAGCCTCAATCCTACGAGCAGTACTTC. This sequence encodes CASSDSKKPQSYEQYF.

This clone has only a few counts. The chain joins TRBV21-1 to TRBJ1-1. TRBV21-1 is termed a pseudogene. The CDR3 sequence is 13 residues long. The CDR3 DNA reads TGTGCCAGCAGCAAGAGGGAATACACTGAAGCTTTCTTT. Protein sequence: CASSKREYTEAFF.

This clone was observed many times. V gene TRBV9 combines with J gene TRBJ2-5; 7 nucleotides match TRBD1. Germline lookup yields CDR1 SGDLS and CDR2 YYNGEE. V lost 4 bases, J lost 5 bases, and 5 bases stayed unmatched. This CDR3 comprises 13 residues. The CDR3 sequence is CASSTRQGETQYF. Here the CDR3 DNA reads TGTGCCAGCAGCACCAGACAGGGCGAGACCCAGTACTTC. The variable domain in full, completed from reference TRBV9 and TRBJ2-5, reads DSGVTQTPKHLITATGQRVTLRCSPRSGDLSVYWYQQSLDQGLQFLIQYYNGEERAKGNILERFSAQQFPDLHSELNLSSLELGDSALYFCASSTRQGETQYFGPGTRLLVL.

The genes are TRBV11-2 and TRBJ2-2, with TRBD2 matching 7 bases. J gave up 2 bases and V 4 bases, and 4 bases lay outside the gene matches. Germline CDR1 SGHAT, CDR2 FQNNGV. This CDR3 is built from 15 residues. CDR3 nucleotide sequence: TGTGCCAGCAGCTCTCTAGCGGCTAACACCGGGGAGCTGTTTTTT. Its protein is CASSSLAANTGELFF.

The chain is built from TRBV5-4 and TRBJ2-3, with 7 nucleotides matching TRBD2. V trimming: 4 bases; J trimming: 1 base; junction bases outside the gene matches: 6. The CDR3 has 15 residues. Germline CDR1 and CDR2: SGHNT and YYREEE (reference sequence). In nucleotides, the CDR3 is TGTGCCAGCAGCCGCCGGGAGGCTGGCACAGATACGCAGTATTTT. Its translation is CASSRREAGTDTQYF.

V is TRBV28 and J is TRBJ2-7, with 8 positions matching TRBD1. V gave up 5 bases and J gave up 1 base; unmatched junction bases: 10. From germline, CDR1 is MDHEN and CDR2 SYDVKM. The CDR3 length is 16 residues. The CDR3 DNA is TGTGCCAGCAGTCGTCAGGGGGCCAGTGGGTCCTACGAGCAGTACTTC. Amino acid sequence: CASSRQGASGSYEQYF.

This rearrangement joins TRBV2 to TRBJ1-1, with D possibly being TRBD1 (6 bases). This CDR3 has 14 amino acids. V was cut by 1 base and J by 1 base, with 7 bases left in between. The germline CDR1 and CDR2 sequences are SNHLY and FYNNEI. CDR3 nucleotide sequence: TGTGCCAGCAGTGAAGAGACAGGGAACACTGAAGCTTTCTTT. Protein sequence: CASSEETGNTEAFF. Variable domain in full (rest from reference TRBV2 and TRBJ1-1): EPEVTQTPSHQVTQMGQEVILRCVPISNHLYFYWYRQILGQKVEFLVSFYNNEISEKSEIFDDQFSVERPDGSNFTLKIRSTKLEDSAMYFCASSEETGNTEAFFGQGTRLTVV.

This clone was counted once. V gene TRBV4-2 combines with J gene TRBJ2-3, with TRBD2 identical over 7 bases. The germline gives CDR1 LGHNA, CDR2 YNFKEQ. The CDR3 is made up of 15 amino acids. V lost 2 bases to trimming and J lost 5 bases; unmatched junction nucleotides: 7. DNA of the CDR3: TGTGCCAGCAGCCAACCGGGGACGGGGGGAGATACGCAGTATTTT. Residues: CASSQPGTGGDTQYF.

The chain has TRBV5-1 and TRBJ2-5; D is unclear. CDR3 length: 13 amino acids. CDR1 and CDR2 from the germline V gene are SGHRS and YFSETQ. The V and J ends lost 6 bases and 4 bases respectively, with 13 bases between them. In DNA form, the CDR3 reads TGCGCCAGCACATTCTCGTGGTCAGAGACCCAGTACTTC. It yields the protein CASTFSWSETQYF.

V usage is TRBV28 and J usage is TRBJ1-1; 12 bases match TRBD1. Germline values: CDR1 MDHEN, CDR2 SYDVKM. The CDR3 has 14 residues. The V and J ends lost 5 bases and 11 bases, in that order; junction bases with no gene match: 9. CDR3 DNA: TGTGCCAGCAGTCCGTCCGGGACAGGGGGCTGGGCTTTCTTT. Translated: CASSPSGTGGWAFF.

The chain employs TRBV19 and TRBJ2-1; TRBD2 agrees at 8 bases. From germline, CDR1 is LNHDA and CDR2 SQIVND (reference sequence). Unmatched junction bases numbered 11, after V lost 6 bases and J lost 7 bases. CDR3 size: 15 residues. The CDR3 DNA is TGTGCCAGTAGCCCCATCGCGGGAGGCTGGAATGAGCAGTTCTTC. Its protein product is CASSPIAGGWNEQFF.

The V gene is TRBV10-2, the J gene TRBJ2-5; D is possibly TRBD2 (6 bases). Germline V gives CDR1 WSHSY, CDR2 SAAADI. This CDR3 is built from 18 residues. V was clipped by 0 bases and J by 1 base, with 18 bases between them. The chain's CDR3 is CASSESTGRGPIQETQYF. In DNA form, the CDR3 reads TGCGCCAGCAGTGAGTCGACGGGGCGGGGACCCATCCAAGAGACCCAGTACTTC.